Below are 5 T cell receptor beta chains sequenced from a single sample in a study of response to subunit inactivated influenza vaccine. MiXCR was run by TCRdb on the RT-PCR reads, yielding one entry per CDR3 protein. The table lists hundreds of thousands of distinct CDR3 sequences, approximately 12% of them singletons. Sample: PBMCs from blood, taken on the day of vaccination. The receptors originated from a middle-aged man who received an inactivated influenza vaccine.

The chain carries TRBV12-3 or TRBV12-4 and TRBJ2-5; 7 nucleotides match TRBD2. CDR3 length: 14 residues. V was clipped by 3 bases and J by 11 bases; unmatched bases: 12. Here the CDR3 DNA reads TGTGCCAGCAGTTTTCCGGGCATACCGGGACTACAGTACTTC. Protein: CASSFPGIPGLQYF.

This clonotype was detected ten times or more. The chain recombines TRBV27 with TRBJ2-2; D is undetermined. CDR1 MNHEY and CDR2 SMNVEV come from the germline V gene (reference sequence). V lost 2 bases, J lost 7 bases, and 17 bases lay in between. This CDR3 has 16 amino acids. The CDR3, as DNA: TGTGCCAGCAGTTTAAACTCGTACATAGTGGGCGGGGAGCTGTTTTTT. Translation gives CASSLNSYIVGGELFF.

The table lists this clonotype with many counts. This sequence joins TRBV4-3 and TRBJ2-2; the D gene is possibly TRBD1 (6 bases). Per the germline V gene, CDR1 is LGHNA and CDR2 is YSLEER. The CDR3 loop spans 16 amino acids. The V end was cut by 2 bases, the J end by 0 bases, with 10 bases between. CDR3 coding DNA: TGCGCCAGCAGCCAATACCACAGGGCGAACACCGGGGAGCTGTTTTTT. Translated, it gives CASSQYHRANTGELFF.

This clonotype has a handful of counts. The rearrangement uses TRBV28 and TRBJ2-3; 9 positions match TRBD2. CDR3 length equals 16 residues. CDR1 MDHEN and CDR2 SYDVKM come from the germline V gene. V was pared by 3 bases and J by 2 bases, with 6 bases of the junction left unmatched. The CDR3 spells CASSFPSGTNTDTQYF. In nucleotides, the CDR3 is TGTGCCAGCAGTTTCCCTAGCGGGACAAACACAGATACGCAGTATTTT.

The chain couples TRBV18 to TRBJ2-5; 9 bases are a match to TRBD2. From germline, CDR1 is KGHSH and CDR2 LQKENI. This CDR3 has 16 amino acids. V was clipped by 2 bases and J by 4 bases; unmatched bases: 8. CDR3 nucleotides: TGTGCCAGCTCACCAAGGAGGACTAGCGTGGGAGAGACCCAGTACTTC. Its translation is CASSPRRTSVGETQYF.